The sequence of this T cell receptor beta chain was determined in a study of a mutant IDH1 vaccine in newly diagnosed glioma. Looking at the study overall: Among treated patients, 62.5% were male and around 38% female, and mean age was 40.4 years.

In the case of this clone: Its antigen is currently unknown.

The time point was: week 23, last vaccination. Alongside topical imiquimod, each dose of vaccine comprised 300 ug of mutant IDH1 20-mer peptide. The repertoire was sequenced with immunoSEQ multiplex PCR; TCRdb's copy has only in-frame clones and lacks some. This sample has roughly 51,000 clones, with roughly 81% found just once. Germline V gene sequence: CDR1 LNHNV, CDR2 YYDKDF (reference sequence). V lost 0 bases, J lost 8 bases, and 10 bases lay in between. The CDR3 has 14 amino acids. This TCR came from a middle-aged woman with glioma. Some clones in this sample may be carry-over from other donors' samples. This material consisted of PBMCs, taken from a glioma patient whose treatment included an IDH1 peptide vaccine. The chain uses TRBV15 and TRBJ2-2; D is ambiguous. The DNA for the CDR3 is TGTGCCACCAGCAGAGATCGTACCGCAGGGGAGCTGTTTTTT. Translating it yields CATSRDRTAGELFF.